This T cell receptor (beta chain) was retrieved from a study of PD-L1 blockade in urothelial cancer. Stated time point: pretreatment peripheral blood. Sequencing used immunoSEQ multiplex PCR; TCRdb keeps in-frame clones, though not all of them. Among fewer than 50,000 clones listed, nearly 90% were seen once. The sample here was PBMCs, taken around atezolizumab (anti-PD-L1) treatment. The receptor comes from a donor aged 40 or over with urothelial cancer.

CDR3 region: CASSFSPTGVGGYTF. CDR3 DNA sequence: TGTGCCAGCAGCTTTAGCCCGACAGGGGTGGGTGGCTACACCTTC. The rearrangement links TRBV7-2 to TRBJ1-2, with 8 bases that match TRBD1. CDR1 and CDR2 from the germline V gene are SGHTA and FQGNSA. V gave up 3 bases and J gave up 7 bases; unmatched junction bases: 10. CDR3 size: 15 residues.